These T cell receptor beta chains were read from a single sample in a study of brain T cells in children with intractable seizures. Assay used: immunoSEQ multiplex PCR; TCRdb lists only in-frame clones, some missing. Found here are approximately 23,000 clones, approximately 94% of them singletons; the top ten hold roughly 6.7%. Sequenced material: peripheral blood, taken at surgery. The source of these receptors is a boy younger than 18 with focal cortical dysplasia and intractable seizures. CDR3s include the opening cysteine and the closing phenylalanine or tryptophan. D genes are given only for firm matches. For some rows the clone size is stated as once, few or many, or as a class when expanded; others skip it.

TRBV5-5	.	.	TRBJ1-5	TGTGCCAGCAGCCTTGCGGTGAATAGCAATCAGCCCCAGCATTTT	CASSLAVNSNQPQHF
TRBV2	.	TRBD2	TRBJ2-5	TGTGCCAGCAGTGGACGGACTAGCGGGACCCAAGAGACCCAGTACTTC	CASSGRTSGTQETQYF
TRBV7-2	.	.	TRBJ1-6	TGTGCCAGCAGCTTCGGCGGGGGAGGGTATTCACCCCTCCACTTT	CASSFGGGGYSPLHF
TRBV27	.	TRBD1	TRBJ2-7	TGTGCCAGCAGTGCCGGGACAGGGGGCTACGAGCAGTACTTC	CASSAGTGGYEQYF
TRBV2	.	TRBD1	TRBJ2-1	TGTGCCAGCAGTTACAGGGGGCAGTACAATGAGCAGTTCTTC	CASSYRGQYNEQFF
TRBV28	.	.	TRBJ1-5	TGTGCCAGCAGTTTAGATTTGGCTGGGCGTAGCAATCAGCCCCAGCATTTT	CASSLDLAGRSNQPQHF
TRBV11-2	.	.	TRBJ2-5	TGTGCCAGCAGCTCCGGATACGGTGTGGAGACCCAGTACTTC	CASSSGYGVETQYF
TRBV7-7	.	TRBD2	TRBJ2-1	TGTGCCAGCAGCTTGGGGGGGTCTAATGAGCAGTTCTTC	CASSLGGSNEQFF
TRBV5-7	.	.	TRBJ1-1	TGTGCCAGCAGCTCTCGATGGACGGAGCGTGTAACGAACACTGAAGCTTTCTTT	CASSSRWTERVTNTEAFF
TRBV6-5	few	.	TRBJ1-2	TGTGCCAGCAGGAAGGACAGTCTCTATGGCTACACCTTC	CASRKDSLYGYTF
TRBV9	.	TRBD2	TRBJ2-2	TGTGCCAGCAGCGTAGGGGGGACTAGTGGCGGGGAGCTGTTTTTT	CASSVGGTSGGELFF
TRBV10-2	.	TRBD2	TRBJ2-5	TGCGCCAGCAGTGACCCCGGGACTAGCGTAGAGACCCAGTACTTC	CASSDPGTSVETQYF
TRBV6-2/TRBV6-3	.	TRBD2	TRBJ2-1	TGTGCCAGCAGTTATGAAGCGGGGGGGCCAAATGAGCAGTTCTTC	CASSYEAGGPNEQFF
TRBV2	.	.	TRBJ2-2	TGTGCCAGCAGTGTTCTCTTCCCGACCGGGGAGCTGTTTTTT	CASSVLFPTGELFF
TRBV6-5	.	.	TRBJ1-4	TGTGCCAGCACCCACGGCCTAGGTGAAAAACTGTTTTTT	CASTHGLGEKLFF
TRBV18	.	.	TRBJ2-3	TGTGCCAGCTCACCCCAAGGGATCACAGATACGCAGTATTTT	CASSPQGITDTQYF